The 4 T cell receptor beta chains given below trace back to one sample, sequenced in a study of glioma-infiltrating T cells. The iRepertoire nested amplicon-rescue multiplex PCR amplified TCR alpha and beta CDR3s from RNA. TCRdb processed the multiplex PCR reads anew with MiXCR; each CDR3 protein has one entry. The table has around 390,000 distinct CDR3 sequences, 41% seen once. Sequenced input: glioma tissue, nonneoplastic brain tissue, or PBMCs (not recorded which). The receptor source for this set is a human donor with low-grade glioma or glioblastoma, undergoing nonglioma brain surgery, or in good health (not recorded which).

This clonotype was observed a handful of times. CDR3 sequence (DNA): TGTGCCAGCAGTTCGGGGAGCTCTGGAAACACCATATATTTT. Translated: CASSSGSSGNTIYF. The chain employs TRBV7-8 and TRBJ1-3; D is undetermined. Trimming pared 6 bases from V and 0 bases from J, leaving 9 bases between. There are 14 residues in the CDR3. Germline V CDR1 and CDR2: SGHVS, FQNEAQ.

This clonotype was seen many times. The J gene is TRBJ1-2, the V gene TRBV20-1; 8 positions agree with TRBD1. V gave up 5 bases and J gave up 0 bases; unmatched junction bases: 5. The CDR3 consists of 14 residues. From germline, CDR1 is DFQATT and CDR2 SNEGSKA (reference sequence). The CDR3, as DNA: TGCAGTGCTTGGACAGGGACTCCTAACTATGGCTACACCTTC. This codes for CSAWTGTPNYGYTF.

Note on this clonotype: This may stem from a read error, because a much larger clone lies one nucleotide away. The chain employs TRBV2 and TRBJ2-1, with D perhaps assigned TRBD1 or TRBD2 (5 bases each). The germline V gene encodes CDR1 SNHLY and CDR2 FYNNEI. This CDR3 contains 13 residues. Trimming left V 9 bases short and J 9 bases short, with 18 bases between. CDR3 protein: CASGTTPYAEQFF. CDR3 nucleotide sequence: TGTGCCAGTGGGACGACCCCCTATGCTGAGCAGTTCTTC.

This clonotype was observed at least ten times. The chain has TRBV28 and TRBJ2-7, with D perhaps TRBD1 or TRBD2 (5 bases each). Germline V gene lookup returns CDR1 MDHEN and CDR2 SYDVKM. The CDR3 is made up of 14 amino acids. With 6 bases removed from V and 0 bases from J, the gap between germline ends came to 12 bases. The CDR3 DNA follows: TGTGCCAGCAGCCCGGGACCCTACTCCTACGAGCAGTACTTC. Encoded protein: CASSPGPYSYEQYF. The full variable domain, in which reference TRBV28 and TRBJ2-7 provide the parts outside the CDR3, is DVKVTQSSRYLVKRTGEKVFLECVQDMDHENMFWYRQDPGLGLRLIYFSYDVKMKEKGDIPEGYSVSREKKERFSLILESASTNQTSMYLCASSPGPYSYEQYFGPGTRLTVT.